The 21 T cell receptor beta chains listed next were all sequenced from one sample in a study of cytomegalovirus exposure and HLA in healthy donors. PCR was performed using 60 Vbeta and 13 Jbeta primers. Assay: immunoSEQ multiplex PCR; the TCRdb copy retains only in-frame clones and omits some. Of under 70,000 clones listed, just under 85% are singletons. The sequenced material came from PBMCs. The receptors were sampled from a man aged 45 to 65 in good health and CMV-seronegative.

The chain employs TRBV27 and TRBJ2-5; 12 bases are shared with TRBD2. The ends lost 4 bases at V and 2 bases at J; junction bases unmatched: 2. This CDR3 region has 15 residues. Germline CDR1 is MNHEY and CDR2 is SMNVEV (reference sequence). CDR3 nucleotides: TGTGCCAGCAGTTGGACTAGCGGGACGCAAGAGACCCAGTACTTC. This translates into CASSWTSGTQETQYF.

In this sample, this clone turned up once. CDR3 DNA sequence: TGTGCCATCGCACCGTCCATGAGCTCCTATAATTCACCCCTCCACTTT. It yields the protein CAIAPSMSSYNSPLHF. The chain couples TRBV10-3 to TRBJ1-6; no firm D call. V lost 8 bases and J lost 0, with 14 bases in between. Germline V lookup: CDR1 ENHRY, CDR2 SYGVKD. The CDR3 spans 16 residues.

V usage is TRBV15 and J usage is TRBJ1-2; D remains ambiguous. Germline loops: CDR1 LNHNV, CDR2 YYDKDF (reference sequence). Deletions cut 0 bases from V and 7 bases from J, with 15 bases between. The CDR3 length is 15 residues. The CDR3 bases are TGTGCCACCAGCAGAGATCTCACCCTAACGGTTGGCTACACCTTC. Amino acid sequence: CATSRDLTLTVGYTF.

This clone was seen a single time. V is TRBV2 and J is TRBJ2-5; 7 bases line up with TRBD1. CDR3 size: 15 residues. CDR1 and CDR2 from the germline V gene are SNHLY and FYNNEI. Trimming at V came to 6 bases and at J to 5 bases, leaving 12 bases not matched to a gene. The CDR3 DNA reads as TGTGCCAGCAGCCTTGCGGCAGGGGGACGGGAGACCCAGTACTTC. It specifies CASSLAAGGRETQYF.

The rearrangement joins TRBV28 to TRBJ1-6; D might be TRBD1 (5 bases). This CDR3 has 14 residues. From germline, CDR1 is MDHEN and CDR2 SYDVKM. Trimming removed 2 bases from V and 9 bases from J, with 11 bases in between. The CDR3 here is CASSLGRRASPLHF. In DNA, the CDR3 is TGTGCCAGCAGTTTAGGGCGCAGGGCTTCACCCCTCCACTTT.

This clone was seen more than once but under ten times. Here the CDR3 reads CASSSGTRDSQYF. Written as DNA, the CDR3 is TGCGCCAGCAGTTCCGGGACTAGGGATTCACAGTATTTT. V is TRBV5-1 and J is TRBJ2-3; 8 bases line up with TRBD2. This CDR3 has 13 residues. From germline, CDR1 is SGHRS and CDR2 YFSETQ. With V trimmed by 5 bases and J by 12 bases, 11 bases remained unmatched. The complete variable domain, with remaining parts taken from reference TRBV5-1 and TRBJ2-3, reads KAGVTQTPRYLIKTRGQQVTLSCSPISGHRSVSWYQQTPGQGLQFLFEYFSETQRNKGNFPGRFSGRQFSNSRSEMNVSTLELGDSALYLCASSSGTRDSQYFGPGTRLTVL.

The chain employs TRBV5-4 and TRBJ1-4, with D perhaps TRBD1 (6 bases). The germline V gene encodes CDR1 SGHNT and CDR2 YYREEE (reference sequence). Trimming removed 4 bases from V and 8 bases from J, with 15 bases in between. There are 14 residues in the CDR3. This CDR3 reads CASSVPGVREKLFF. For the CDR3, the DNA is TGTGCCAGCAGCGTACCAGGGGTTCGGGAAAAACTGTTTTTT. The full variable domain, its missing parts supplied by reference TRBV5-4 and TRBJ1-4, is ETGVTQSPTHLIKTRGQQVTLRCSSQSGHNTVSWYQQALGQGPQFIFQYYREEENGRGNFPPRFSGLQFPNYSSELNVNALELDDSALYLCASSVPGVREKLFFGSGTQLSVL.

The J gene is TRBJ1-1, the V gene TRBV19; D is possibly TRBD1 (6 bases). The ends were cut back, 4 bases at V and 7 bases at J, with 13 bases in the middle. Germline V gene data show CDR1 as LNHDA and CDR2 as SQIVND (reference sequence). CDR3 length equals 13 residues. The CDR3 region has the DNA TGTGCCAGTAGTACAGGGGAGGGCCGTGAAGCTTTCTTT. This gives the protein CASSTGEGREAFF.

The rearrangement links TRBV18 to TRBJ1-1; the D gene is possibly TRBD1 (5 bases). V dropped 4 bases and J dropped 6 bases, with 12 bases sitting between them. This CDR3 region has 13 residues. CDR1 is KGHSH, CDR2 LQKENI, per germline. The CDR3: CASSLQGWSEAFF. Written as DNA, the CDR3 is TGTGCCAGCTCACTCCAGGGCTGGTCTGAAGCTTTCTTT.

CDR3 bases: TGTGCCAGCAGTCAGGCCGCGCTGGGTTTTGCTTTCTTT. Protein: CASSQAALGFAFF. The V gene is TRBV6-5, the J gene TRBJ1-1; D is undetermined. The CDR3 totals 13 residues. The V end lost 5 bases, the J end lost 11 bases, and 18 bases lay between the germline ends. CDR1 is MNHEY, CDR2 SVGAGI, per germline.

V is TRBV19 and J is TRBJ2-1; the D gene is possibly TRBD1 (6 bases). V lost 5 bases to trimming and J lost 9 bases, with 17 bases between them. Germline V gene sequence: CDR1 LNHDA, CDR2 SQIVND (reference sequence). There are 14 residues in the CDR3. This chain's CDR3 is CASSPGTGPGEQFF. CDR3 DNA sequence: TGTGCCAGTAGTCCCGGAACAGGGCCGGGTGAGCAGTTCTTC.

The rearrangement uses TRBV5-1 and TRBJ1-1, with D possibly TRBD1 on 6 matching bases. CDR3 length: 14 residues. Trimming shortened V by 4 bases and J by 7 bases, and 17 bases separated the two germline ends. From germline, CDR1 is SGHRS and CDR2 YFSETQ. The CDR3 protein is CASSLRDMFDEAFF. In DNA form, the CDR3 reads TGCGCCAGCAGCCTCCGGGACATGTTTGATGAAGCTTTCTTT.

This clone was recorded only once. V usage is TRBV7-9 and J usage is TRBJ2-5; TRBD1 aligns across 7 bases. V shed 6 bases and J 2 bases; nucleotides not matched to a gene: 6. The CDR3 is 14 residues long. CDR1 and CDR2 (germline): SEHNR, FQNEAQ (reference sequence). The CDR3 spells CASRRGTDQETQYF. CDR3 bases: TGTGCCAGCAGAAGAGGGACAGATCAAGAGACCCAGTACTTC.

This chain links TRBV6-6 with TRBJ1-6; 7 bases align to TRBD1. The CDR3 loop spans 15 amino acids. With V trimmed by 4 bases and J by 5 bases, 5 bases remained unmatched. The germline V gene encodes CDR1 MNHNY and CDR2 SVGAGI (reference sequence). The DNA of the CDR3 is TGTGCCAGCAGTTTAACCGGGACAGATAATTCACCCCTCCACTTT. Amino acid sequence: CASSLTGTDNSPLHF.

The chain links TRBV5-6 to TRBJ2-2; the match to TRBD1 covers 9 bases. Trimming took 4 bases from V and 4 from J; bases not matched to a gene: 8. The CDR3 extends over 16 amino acids. The germline V gene has CDR1 SGHDT and CDR2 YYEEEE. The CDR3 reads CASSVSRDRATGELFF. In nucleotides, the CDR3 is TGTGCCAGCAGCGTAAGCCGGGACAGGGCCACCGGGGAGCTGTTTTTT.

The chain links TRBV28 to TRBJ1-2; the D gene is possibly TRBD1 (5 bases). The CDR3 spans 12 residues. With 3 bases removed from V and 14 bases from J, the gap between germline ends came to 16 bases. CDR1 MDHEN and CDR2 SYDVKM come from the germline V gene. The CDR3 sequence is CASSFGSRGSTF. DNA for the CDR3: TGTGCCAGCAGTTTCGGGTCGCGGGGGTCAACCTTC.

A few counts support this clone. The chain carries TRBV29-1 and TRBJ2-1; possibly TRBD1 for D (7 bases). Germline V gene sequence: CDR1 SQVTM, CDR2 ANQGSEA. Trimming took 4 bases from V and 0 from J, leaving 10 bases between them. The CDR3 is 14 residues long. The CDR3 DNA reads TGCAGCGTTGTCCAGGGGGGCTCCTACAATGAGCAGTTCTTC. Amino acid sequence: CSVVQGGSYNEQFF.

Here the CDR3 reads CASTTGREAYEQYF. The CDR3 region has the DNA TGTGCCAGCACTACGGGGAGGGAAGCCTACGAGCAGTACTTC. The chain joins TRBV6-5 to TRBJ2-7; 7 nucleotides agree with TRBD2. V dropped 7 bases and J dropped 2; count of bases not matched to a gene: 8. The germline V gene has CDR1 MNHEY and CDR2 SVGAGI. The CDR3 runs to 14 residues.

This chain uses TRBV27 with TRBJ2-1; weak D call: TRBD2 (5 bases). The CDR3 runs 17 residues. The ends were cut back, 7 bases at V and 3 bases at J, with 22 bases in the middle. Germline lookup yields CDR1 MNHEY and CDR2 SMNVEV (reference sequence). In DNA, the CDR3 is TGTGCCAGCACCCTCTCGTGGGGTTTACGGGGCTACAATGAGCAGTTCTTC. Amino acids: CASTLSWGLRGYNEQFF.

In this sample, this clone turned up once. The chain combines TRBV7-8 with TRBJ1-3, with D perhaps matching TRBD1 (5 bases). The length of the CDR3 is 14 residues. Germline-derived CDR1 and CDR2 are SGHVS and FQNEAQ. V gave up 5 bases and J gave up 1 base, with 9 bases separating them. CDR3 in DNA: TGTGCCAGCAGCGTCAGGGATTCTGGAAACACCATATATTTT. This translates into CASSVRDSGNTIYF. The entire variable domain, with the rest obtained from reference TRBV7-8 and TRBJ1-3, is as follows: GAGVSQSPRYKVAKRGQDVALRCDPISGHVSLFWYQQALGQGPEFLTYFQNEAQLDKSGLPSDRFFAERPEGSVSTLKIQRTQQEDSAVYLCASSVRDSGNTIYFGEGSWLTVV.

The rearrangement uses TRBV4-3 and TRBJ2-2; 12 bases line up with TRBD1. Trimming took 3 bases from V and 3 from J; bases not matched to a gene: 8. The germline CDR1 and CDR2 sequences are LGHNA and YSLEER. CDR3 size: 18 residues. The CDR3 sequence is CASSQYGGTGGYTGELFF. The CDR3, as DNA: TGCGCCAGCAGCCAGTATGGGGGGACAGGGGGCTACACCGGGGAGCTGTTTTTT.